The source of this T cell receptor beta chain is a study of OX40 agonist ivuxolimab in advanced cancers. Study information: Under the entry rules, prior anti-PD-1, anti-PD-L1 or anti-CTLA-4 therapy was allowed, and approximately 40% had some.

Sequenced by immunoSEQ multiplex PCR; TCRdb stores in-frame clones only, minus some. The sample has tens of thousands of clones, over 85% seen once; the top ten hold approximately 1%. The origin of this receptor is an adult with an advanced solid tumor such as melanoma, head and neck, liver or kidney cancer. This sample comprised CD4+ or CD8+ T cells sorted from blood, obtained in a trial of the OX40 agonist ivuxolimab.

CDR3 in amino acids: CASSSGLAGGNEQFF. The DNA for the CDR3 is TGTGCCAGCAGTTCGGGACTAGCGGGGGGCAATGAGCAGTTCTTC. The V gene is TRBV2, the J gene TRBJ2-1; TRBD2 matches at 15 bases. Germline values: CDR1 SNHLY, CDR2 FYNNEI. This CDR3 has 15 amino acids. Trimming removed 5 bases from V and 6 bases from J; junction bases left unmatched: 2.